Presented here are 27 T cell receptor beta chains from one specimen sequenced in a study of blood T cells in healthy people across ages. A J-beta primer mix and a sample-barcoded 5' primer were used in a second PCR of roughly 6 to 12 cycles. TCRdb reprocessed the 5' RACE reads with MiXCR, giving one entry per CDR3 protein. This table holds roughly 700,000 distinct CDR3 sequences, roughly 25% found once. These records were also assigned to another study, of T cells of mothers and their children.

The material sequenced was blood. These receptor sequences come from a boy aged 5-17 years in good health.

This clonotype showed up just a few times. The rearrangement joins TRBV7-9 to TRBJ2-7; 10 bases are a match to TRBD2. This CDR3 is built from 16 residues. Germline CDR1 reads SEHNR; CDR2 reads FQNEAQ (reference sequence). V was clipped by 5 bases and J by 3 bases; unmatched bases: 10. CDR3 region: CASSRPGLATRYEQYF. The CDR3 DNA sequence: TGTGCCAGCAGCCGTCCGGGACTAGCGACCCGCTACGAGCAGTACTTC.

This chain connects TRBV12-3 or TRBV12-4 to TRBJ2-7; 8 bases fit TRBD1. Unmatched junction bases numbered 10, after V lost 6 bases and J lost 0 bases. The CDR3 covers 16 residues. CDR3 coding DNA: TGTGCCAGCAGCACGGGACAGGAGGTATACTCCTACGAGCAGTACTTC. Translation: CASSTGQEVYSYEQYF.

The rearrangement joins TRBV2 to TRBJ1-2, with D unclear. With 8 bases removed from V and 7 bases from J, the gap between germline ends came to 14 bases. This CDR3 spans 12 amino acids. Germline V gene sequence: CDR1 SNHLY, CDR2 FYNNEI. The CDR3 nucleotides read TGTGCCAGCCAGGACTCCCCCCGTGGCTACACCTTC. This translates into CASQDSPRGYTF.

The sample holds a few counts of this clonotype. The chain links TRBV12-3 or TRBV12-4 to TRBJ1-2; D is undetermined. Trimming cost V 3 bases and J 6 bases, with 11 bases left between them. There are 13 residues in the CDR3. In nucleotides, the CDR3 is TGTGCCAGCAGTTTTGGGGAGATTGATGGCTACACCTTC. Encoded protein: CASSFGEIDGYTF.

The V gene is TRBV7-2, the J gene TRBJ2-5, with D hard to call. V dropped 5 bases and J dropped 0 bases, with 10 bases sitting between them. The germline V gene encodes CDR1 SGHTA and CDR2 FQGNSA. This CDR3 is 14 amino acids long. The CDR3 DNA sequence: TGTGCCAGCAGCCTTTCTGCTCACCAAGAGACCCAGTACTTC. Its translation: CASSLSAHQETQYF.

In its sample, this clonotype was seen a few times. The J gene is TRBJ2-5, the V gene TRBV4-3; D is unresolved. Germline CDR1 LGHNA, CDR2 YSLEER. V shed 1 base and J shed 3 bases, with 12 bases lying between them. The CDR3 spans 15 residues. Here the CDR3 DNA reads TGCGCCAGCAGCCAAGGGTCTTCCTGGGAAGAGACCCAGTACTTC. This encodes CASSQGSSWEETQYF.

This clonotype was observed a handful of times. J is TRBJ2-7 and V is TRBV5-1; D remains unclear. The length of the CDR3 is 13 residues. With 2 bases removed from V and 5 bases from J, the gap between germline ends came to 11 bases. The germline V gene has CDR1 SGHRS and CDR2 YFSETQ. This CDR3 reads CASSFMGVDEQYF. CDR3 sequence (DNA): TGCGCCAGCAGCTTTATGGGTGTCGACGAGCAGTACTTC.

The CDR3 region has the DNA TGTGCCAGCAGTTACGGTCAGGATGGCTACACCTTC. It encodes CASSYGQDGYTF. The chain combines TRBV6-6 with TRBJ1-2; D unclear. CDR3 length equals 12 residues. Trimming removed 2 bases at V and 6 bases at J, with 7 bases between. Per germline, CDR1 MNHNY and CDR2 SVGAGI (reference sequence).

The rearrangement joins TRBV27 to TRBJ2-5; 8 nucleotides align to TRBD1. The CDR3 length is 16 residues. V lost 5 bases and J lost 0; bases outside the gene matches: 8. Germline CDR1 is MNHEY and CDR2 is SMNVEV (reference sequence). The CDR3 DNA is TGTGCCAGCAGTCCCCGGACAGGGTCGTACCAAGAGACCCAGTACTTC. Its protein product is CASSPRTGSYQETQYF.

The CDR3 DNA follows: TGCGCCAGCAGCTTCAGCCAGAAGAACACTGAAGCTTTCTTT. Translating it yields CASSFSQKNTEAFF. The chain recombines TRBV5-1 with TRBJ1-1; D is uncertain. Germline CDR1 and CDR2: SGHRS and YFSETQ. The ends were cut back, 2 bases at V and 1 base at J, with 9 bases in the middle. The CDR3 sequence is 14 residues long.

This clonotype was seen only a few times. The genes are TRBV12-3 or TRBV12-4 and TRBJ2-3; TRBD2 is a possible D gene (5 bases). V lost 4 bases and J lost 1, with 18 bases in between. The CDR3 is 17 amino acids. The CDR3 nucleotides read TGTGCCAGCAGTTCCGGGATCCCATACTCACGCACAGATACGCAGTATTTT. It encodes CASSSGIPYSRTDTQYF.

On this clonotype itself: The CDR3 end shows no conserved phenylalanine or tryptophan, and so a read error is likely. The rearrangement uses TRBV11-2 and TRBJ2-5; 7 bases are a match to TRBD2. The trim removed 0 bases at V and 2 bases at J, leaving 12 bases unmatched. There are 18 residues in the CDR3. CDR1 and CDR2 (germline): SGHAT, FQNNGV. CDR3 amino acids: CASSLDLFYAGVQETQYS. The CDR3 DNA sequence: TGTGCCAGCAGCTTAGATCTTTTTTATGCGGGGGTACAAGAGACCCAGTACTCC.

This clonotype has more than one count but fewer than ten. This sequence joins TRBV28 and TRBJ2-1, with TRBD2 matching over 9 bases. V shed 3 bases and J 5 bases; nucleotides not matched to a gene: 2. The CDR3 has 14 amino acids. Germline V gene sequence: CDR1 MDHEN, CDR2 SYDVKM. The CDR3 loop reads CASSFEREDNEQFF. In DNA form, the CDR3 reads TGTGCCAGCAGTTTCGAGCGGGAGGACAATGAGCAGTTCTTC.

This sequence joins TRBV12-3 or TRBV12-4 and TRBJ2-3, with 7 nucleotides matching TRBD2. The CDR3 consists of 14 residues. The ends lost 6 bases at V and 2 bases at J; junction bases unmatched: 5. The CDR3 region has the DNA TGTGCCAGCAGATCGGGAGGCCCCACAGATACGCAGTATTTT. Translation: CASRSGGPTDTQYF.

This clonotype has a handful of counts. V usage is TRBV4-1 and J usage is TRBJ2-1; no firm D call. CDR3 length: 15 amino acids. CDR1 MGHRA and CDR2 YSYEKL come from the germline V gene. The germline V and J ends were trimmed by 4 bases and 4 bases, with 14 bases remaining between them. The CDR3 protein is CASSRTLGAYNEQFF. CDR3 sequence (DNA): TGCGCCAGCAGCCGCACTCTAGGAGCTTACAATGAGCAGTTCTTC.

This clonotype was observed once. This chain connects TRBV4-2 to TRBJ1-4; maybe TRBD1 (5 bases). V lost 3 bases and J lost 5, with 13 bases in between. Germline CDR1 and CDR2: LGHNA and YNFKEQ. The CDR3 loop spans 15 amino acids. The CDR3 region is CASSQPQEENEKLFF. CDR3 DNA sequence: TGTGCCAGCAGCCAGCCACAGGAGGAGAATGAAAAACTGTTTTTT.

V gene TRBV6-5 combines with J gene TRBJ2-1; D is ambiguous. Per germline, CDR1 MNHEY and CDR2 SVGAGI. The CDR3 runs to 12 residues. V was shortened by 2 bases and J by 6 bases, with 5 bases between the two germline ends. CDR3 sequence: CASSYGINEQFF. DNA of the CDR3: TGTGCCAGCAGTTACGGGATCAATGAGCAGTTCTTC.

The chain carries TRBV7-2 and TRBJ2-5; 8 positions agree with TRBD1. V gave up 7 bases and J gave up 2 bases; unmatched junction bases: 6. Germline V lookup: CDR1 SGHTA, CDR2 FQGNSA. This CDR3 contains 14 residues. This CDR3 is CASNPDRVQETQYF. CDR3 in DNA: TGTGCCAGCAACCCGGACAGGGTTCAAGAGACCCAGTACTTC.

This chain uses TRBV29-1 with TRBJ1-2, with D possibly TRBD1 on 5 matching bases. The ends were cut back, 8 bases at V and 7 bases at J, with 20 bases in the middle. CDR3 size: 13 residues. Per germline, CDR1 SQVTM and CDR2 ANQGSEA. In nucleotides, the CDR3 is TGCAGCATTCTCCCTCGAGGGGTTGGTGGCTACACCTTC. It codes for CSILPRGVGGYTF. Filled out from reference TRBV29-1 and TRBJ1-2, the complete variable domain reads SAVISQKPSRDICQRGTSLTIQCQVDSQVTMMFWYRQQPGQSLTLIATANQGSEATYESGFVIDKFPISRPNLTFSTLTVSNMSPEDSSIYLCSILPRGVGGYTFGSGTRLTVV.

This clonotype was detected only a few times. The chain employs TRBV12-3 or TRBV12-4 and TRBJ1-6; the D is unclear. The CDR3 has 17 amino acids. The V gene lost 7 bases and the J gene lost 6 bases, with 22 bases spanning the gap. The CDR3 region is CASTFSRGGGFNSPLHF. Written as DNA, the CDR3 is TGTGCCAGCACTTTCTCGAGAGGTGGTGGGTTTAATTCACCCCTCCACTTT.

The genes are TRBV7-9 and TRBJ2-7; 7 positions match TRBD2. Losses at the gene ends were 5 bases for V and 1 base for J; bases not matched to a gene: 5. The CDR3 runs 14 residues. CDR1 and CDR2 from the germline V gene are SEHNR and FQNEAQ (reference sequence). The CDR3 coding sequence is TGTGCCAGCAGCCGACTAGCCTCATCCTACGAGCAGTACTTC. As protein: CASSRLASSYEQYF. The full variable domain, rest sourced from reference TRBV7-9 and TRBJ2-7, is DTGVSQNPRHKITKRGQNVTFRCDPISEHNRLYWYRQTLGQGPEFLTYFQNEAQLEKSRLLSDRFSAERPKGSFSTLEIQRTEQGDSAMYLCASSRLASSYEQYFGPGTRLTVT.

This clonotype was seen only a few times. The genes are TRBV29-1 and TRBJ2-5; D tentatively reads TRBD1 or TRBD2 (7 bases each). Trimming cost V 4 bases and J 4 bases, with 16 bases left between them. The CDR3 loop spans 14 amino acids. The germline V gene has CDR1 SQVTM and CDR2 ANQGSEA. The CDR3 DNA sequence: TGCAGCGTTGTCCGGCCAGGGGGGGGAGAGACCCAGTACTTC. It codes for CSVVRPGGGETQYF.

This clonotype was seen a few times. This chain links TRBV7-9 with TRBJ1-2; no reliable D call. The CDR3 consists of 13 residues. V was trimmed by 1 base and J by 6 bases, leaving 9 bases between them. Germline V lookup: CDR1 SEHNR, CDR2 FQNEAQ (reference sequence). In nucleotides, the CDR3 is TGTGCCAGCAGCTTAGTCTGGGGAGATGGCTACACCTTC. Amino acids: CASSLVWGDGYTF.

This sequence joins TRBV7-3 and TRBJ2-6; no clear D. The CDR3 is 15 residues long. In germline, CDR1 is SGHTA, CDR2 FQGTGA. V gave up 5 bases and J gave up 3 bases, with 11 bases separating them. Here the CDR3 DNA reads TGTGCCAGCAGCCCCAGTCCGTATGGGGCCAACGTCCTGACTTTC. Translation gives CASSPSPYGANVLTF.

The chain is built from TRBV7-8 and TRBJ2-2; possibly TRBD2 for D (5 bases). Between the trimmed V and J ends, which lost 3 bases and 6 bases, there was a span of 11 bases. Germline V CDR1 and CDR2: SGHVS, FQNEAQ. The CDR3 contains 14 residues. CDR3 coding DNA: TGTGCCAGCAGCTTGGACTGGGCGGCCGGGGAGCTGTTTTTT. It is translated as CASSLDWAAGELFF.

The gene calls are TRBV15 and TRBJ2-5, with 10 bases that match TRBD1. Germline-derived CDR1 and CDR2 are LNHNV and YYDKDF (reference sequence). J lost 1 base, V lost 3 bases, and 2 bases had no gene match. The CDR3 runs 15 residues. CDR3 in amino acids: CATSRGQGIQETQYF. In DNA form, the CDR3 reads TGTGCCACCAGCAGGGGACAGGGGATCCAAGAGACCCAGTACTTC.

The chain combines TRBV27 with TRBJ2-5; 10 positions agree with TRBD2. Trimming removed 4 bases from V and 6 bases from J; junction bases left unmatched: 14. The germline CDR1 and CDR2 sequences are MNHEY and SMNVEV (reference sequence). The CDR3 is made up of 17 amino acids. The CDR3 loop reads CASSSASGGARLQTQYF. CDR3 nucleotides: TGTGCCAGCAGTTCGGCTAGCGGGGGTGCTCGTTTGCAGACCCAGTACTTC.